This T cell receptor (gamma chain) was identified during a study of γδ T cells in repeated Plasmodium falciparum infection. Study-level background: Malian repertoires were sampled cross-sectionally without transmission and longitudinally through febrile malaria.

TCRdb applied CATT to the multiplex PCR reads for clone calling. The table records 14,000 or so gamma-chain clones, roughly 1.7% of them present only once. A total of 31 residues make up the CDR3, ends included. The germline CDR1 and CDR2 sequences are VTNTFY and YDVSTARD (reference sequence). Bulk repertoires came from Vgamma9/Vdelta2+ or Vdelta2-negative gammadelta T cells flow-sorted from PBMC. This clone showed up just a few times. A far more abundant clone sits one base away, making this likely a read error. The limits of the CDR3 on the DNA are not certain, so only TCRdb's listed CDR3 is given. The sample taken for sequencing was gamma-delta T cells from blood. There is no J gene call, but TRGV3 is given as the V gene. This sequence was found in a pool of human donors (malaria-infected and uninfected, not separated). The CDR3 spells CATWDRIIIRNSLAVEQHLLSQVSIGRIQHF.